The clone carrying this T cell receptor beta chain was observed a single time. This specimen belongs to a study of blood T cell repertoires in COVID-19. For the study at large: PBMCs, B-cell-depleted T cells, or T cells provided the cDNA or gDNA that made up the material.

Libraries were prepared by immunoSEQ multiplex PCR; TCRdb keeps only in-frame clonotypes and omits some of them. The sample contains around 300,000 clones, 89% of which appear only once. Recovered status in Cohort 3 required two negative PCRs, clearance, or symptom resolution. Germline V CDR1 and CDR2: MDHEN, SYDVKM. The ends lost 6 bases at V and 2 bases at J; junction bases unmatched: 7. This CDR3 has 15 amino acids. The rearrangement uses TRBV28 and TRBJ1-1, with 9 nucleotides matching TRBD1. This clonotype was obtained from a woman aged 55 to 70 who had recovered from COVID-19. Sequencing was done on a sample of PBMCs or T cells enriched from blood (not recorded which). CDR3 DNA: TGTGCCAGCAGACAGGTGGGACAGGGAAACACTGAAGCTTTCTTT. Protein: CASRQVGQGNTEAFF.